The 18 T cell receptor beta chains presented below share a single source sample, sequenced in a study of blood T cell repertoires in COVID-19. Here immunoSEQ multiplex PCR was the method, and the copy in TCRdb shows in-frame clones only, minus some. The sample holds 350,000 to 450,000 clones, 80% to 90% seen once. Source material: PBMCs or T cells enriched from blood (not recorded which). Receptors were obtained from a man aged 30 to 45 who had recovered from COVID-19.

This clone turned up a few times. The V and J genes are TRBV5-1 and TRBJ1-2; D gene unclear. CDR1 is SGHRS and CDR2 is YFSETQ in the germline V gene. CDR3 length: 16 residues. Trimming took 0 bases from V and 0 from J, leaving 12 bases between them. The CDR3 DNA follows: TGCGCCAGCAGCTTGGGAGGCTCTGAAACTAACTATGGCTACACCTTC. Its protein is CASSLGGSETNYGYTF.

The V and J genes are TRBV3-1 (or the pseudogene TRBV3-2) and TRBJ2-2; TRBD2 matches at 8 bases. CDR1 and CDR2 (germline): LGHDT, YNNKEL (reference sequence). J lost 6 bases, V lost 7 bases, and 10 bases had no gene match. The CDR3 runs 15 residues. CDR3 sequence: CASTRSTGGPGELFF. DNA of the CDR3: TGTGCCAGCACCAGATCTACGGGAGGGCCCGGGGAGCTGTTTTTT.

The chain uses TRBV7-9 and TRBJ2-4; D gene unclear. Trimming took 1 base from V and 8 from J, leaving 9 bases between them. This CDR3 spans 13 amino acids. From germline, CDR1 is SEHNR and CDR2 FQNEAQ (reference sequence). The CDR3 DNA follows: TGTGCCAGCAGCTTAGTGACTGATTACATTCAGTACTTC. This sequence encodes CASSLVTDYIQYF. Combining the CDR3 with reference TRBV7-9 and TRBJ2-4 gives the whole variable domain DTGVSQNPRHKITKRGQNVTFRCDPISEHNRLYWYRQTLGQGPEFLTYFQNEAQLEKSRLLSDRFSAERPKGSFSTLEIQRTEQGDSAMYLCASSLVTDYIQYFGAGTRLSVL.

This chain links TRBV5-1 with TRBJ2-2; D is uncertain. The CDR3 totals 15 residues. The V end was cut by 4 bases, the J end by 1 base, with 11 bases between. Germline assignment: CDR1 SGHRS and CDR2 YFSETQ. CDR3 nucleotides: TGCGCCAGCAGCCCCGGCGCGGAGAACACCGGGGAGCTGTTTTTT. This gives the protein CASSPGAENTGELFF.

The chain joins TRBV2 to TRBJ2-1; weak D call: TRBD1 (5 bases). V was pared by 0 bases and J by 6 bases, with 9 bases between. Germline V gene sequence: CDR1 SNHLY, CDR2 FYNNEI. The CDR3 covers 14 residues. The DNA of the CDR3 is TGTGCCAGCAGTGAAGCGGACATAGTCAATGAGCAGTTCTTC. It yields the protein CASSEADIVNEQFF.

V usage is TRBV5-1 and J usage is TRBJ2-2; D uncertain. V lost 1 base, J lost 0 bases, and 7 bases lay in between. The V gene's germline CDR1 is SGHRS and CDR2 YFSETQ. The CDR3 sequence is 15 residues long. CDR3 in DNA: TGCGCCAGCAGCTTGACACAGACGAACACCGGGGAGCTGTTTTTT. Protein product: CASSLTQTNTGELFF.

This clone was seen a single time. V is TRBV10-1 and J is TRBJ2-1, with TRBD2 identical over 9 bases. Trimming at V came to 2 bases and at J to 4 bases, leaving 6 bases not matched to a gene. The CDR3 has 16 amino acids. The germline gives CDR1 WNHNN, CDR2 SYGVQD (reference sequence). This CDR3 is CASSEAGGREYNEQFF. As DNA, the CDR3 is TGCGCCAGCAGTGAGGCGGGCGGGAGGGAGTACAATGAGCAGTTCTTC.

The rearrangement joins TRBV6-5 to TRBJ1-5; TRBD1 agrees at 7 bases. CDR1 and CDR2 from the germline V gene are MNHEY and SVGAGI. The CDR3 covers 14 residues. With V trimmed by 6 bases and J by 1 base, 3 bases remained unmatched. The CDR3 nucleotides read TGTGCCAGCAGAATGACAGGGAGCAATCAGCCCCAGCATTTT. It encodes CASRMTGSNQPQHF.

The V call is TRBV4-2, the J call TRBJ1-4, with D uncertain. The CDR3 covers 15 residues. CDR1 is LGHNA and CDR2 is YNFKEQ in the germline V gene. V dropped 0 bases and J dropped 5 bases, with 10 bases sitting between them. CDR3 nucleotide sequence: TGTGCCAGCAGCCAAGATCCCCCCGGGAATGAAAAACTGTTTTTT. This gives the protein CASSQDPPGNEKLFF.

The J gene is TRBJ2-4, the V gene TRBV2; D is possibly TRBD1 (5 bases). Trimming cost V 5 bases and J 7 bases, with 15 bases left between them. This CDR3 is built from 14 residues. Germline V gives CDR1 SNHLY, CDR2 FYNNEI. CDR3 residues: CASSQRQPSNIQYF. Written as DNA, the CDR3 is TGTGCCAGCAGTCAGAGACAGCCCAGTAACATTCAGTACTTC. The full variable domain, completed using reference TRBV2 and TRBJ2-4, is EPEVTQTPSHQVTQMGQEVILRCVPISNHLYFYWYRQILGQKVEFLVSFYNNEISEKSEIFDDQFSVERPDGSNFTLKIRSTKLEDSAMYFCASSQRQPSNIQYFGAGTRLSVL.

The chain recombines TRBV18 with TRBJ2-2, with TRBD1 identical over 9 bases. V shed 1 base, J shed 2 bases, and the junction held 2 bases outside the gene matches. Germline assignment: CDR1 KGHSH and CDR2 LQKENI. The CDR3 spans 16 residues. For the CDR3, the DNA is TGTGCCAGCTCACCACAACAGGGGGCTAACACCGGGGAGCTGTTTTTT. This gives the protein CASSPQQGANTGELFF.

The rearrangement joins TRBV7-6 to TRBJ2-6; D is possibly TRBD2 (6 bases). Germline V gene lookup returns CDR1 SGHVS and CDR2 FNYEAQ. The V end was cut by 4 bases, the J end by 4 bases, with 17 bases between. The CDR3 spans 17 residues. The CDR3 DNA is TGTGCCAGCAGCTCGGACGACGGAGGGTCCGGGGCCAACGTCCTGACTTTC. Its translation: CASSSDDGGSGANVLTF.

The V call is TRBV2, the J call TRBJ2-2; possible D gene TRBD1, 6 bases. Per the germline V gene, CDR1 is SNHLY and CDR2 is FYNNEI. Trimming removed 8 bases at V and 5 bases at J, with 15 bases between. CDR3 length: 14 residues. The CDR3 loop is CASRAGVGTGELFF. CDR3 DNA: TGTGCCAGCCGGGCAGGGGTTGGGACCGGGGAGCTGTTTTTT.

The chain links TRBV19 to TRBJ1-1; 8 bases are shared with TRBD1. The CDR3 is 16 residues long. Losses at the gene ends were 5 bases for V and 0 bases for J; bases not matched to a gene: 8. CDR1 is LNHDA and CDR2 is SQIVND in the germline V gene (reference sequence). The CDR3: CASSGWQGAMNTEAFF. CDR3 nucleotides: TGTGCCAGTAGTGGTTGGCAGGGGGCGATGAACACTGAAGCTTTCTTT.

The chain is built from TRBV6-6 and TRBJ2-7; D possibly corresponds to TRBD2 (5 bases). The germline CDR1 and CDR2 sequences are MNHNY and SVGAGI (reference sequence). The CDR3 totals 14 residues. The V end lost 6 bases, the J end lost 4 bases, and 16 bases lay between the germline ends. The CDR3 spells CASRWTGGSYEQYF. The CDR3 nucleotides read TGTGCCAGCAGGTGGACCGGAGGTTCGTACGAGCAGTACTTC.

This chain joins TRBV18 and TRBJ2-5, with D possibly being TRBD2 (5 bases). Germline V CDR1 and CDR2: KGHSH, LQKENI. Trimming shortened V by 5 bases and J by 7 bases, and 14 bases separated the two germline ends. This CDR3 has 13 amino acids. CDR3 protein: CASSDMQDSTQYF. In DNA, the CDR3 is TGTGCCAGCTCAGATATGCAGGACTCGACCCAGTACTTC.

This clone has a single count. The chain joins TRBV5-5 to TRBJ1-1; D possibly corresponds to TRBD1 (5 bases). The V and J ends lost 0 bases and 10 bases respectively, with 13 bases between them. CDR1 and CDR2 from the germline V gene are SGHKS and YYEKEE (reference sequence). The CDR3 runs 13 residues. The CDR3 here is CASSLEQGWSAFF. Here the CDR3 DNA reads TGTGCCAGCAGCTTGGAGCAGGGCTGGTCAGCTTTCTTT.

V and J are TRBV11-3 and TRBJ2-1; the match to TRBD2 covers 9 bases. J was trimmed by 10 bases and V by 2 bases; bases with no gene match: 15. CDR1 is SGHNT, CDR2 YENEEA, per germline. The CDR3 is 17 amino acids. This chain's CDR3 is CASSLLGVAGGPGEQFF. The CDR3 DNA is TGTGCCAGCAGCTTATTGGGCGTGGCGGGAGGGCCAGGGGAGCAGTTCTTC.